The 28 T cell receptor beta chains listed next were all sequenced from one sample in a study of T cells in Graves' hyperthyroidism and ophthalmopathy. Using RNA transcripts as the source, TCR beta CDR3 regions were amplified. A set of HTBI primers served as the primers for a first-round RT-PCR of the TCR CDR3. TCRdb called the multiplex PCR reads again in MiXCR, with one record for every CDR3 protein. The sample includes about 720,000 distinct CDR3 sequences, roughly 15% of them seen just once. Sequenced input: blood. The receptors here all came from a man younger than 35 with Graves' hyperthyroidism.

The V call is TRBV5-1, the J call TRBJ1-4; no firm D call. V was pared by 0 bases and J by 2 bases, with 8 bases between. Per the germline V gene, CDR1 is SGHRS and CDR2 is YFSETQ. CDR3 length equals 15 residues. Here the CDR3 DNA reads TGCGCCAGCAGCTTGGCCGGGGAGACTAATGAAAAACTGTTTTTT. It translates to CASSLAGETNEKLFF.

V is TRBV5-6 and J is TRBJ1-5; weak D call: TRBD1 (5 bases). The germline V and J ends were trimmed by 1 base and 6 bases, with 17 bases remaining between them. The germline CDR1 and CDR2 sequences are SGHDT and YYEEEE. The CDR3 totals 16 residues. The CDR3 region is CASSLRRGSLGQPQHF. In DNA, the CDR3 is TGTGCCAGCAGCTTGAGGAGGGGAAGCCTCGGTCAGCCCCAGCATTTT.

The chain links TRBV18 to TRBJ2-2, with 9 bases aligning to TRBD1. V shed 8 bases and J 2 bases; nucleotides not matched to a gene: 6. CDR3 length equals 15 residues. Germline V CDR1 and CDR2: KGHSH, LQKENI. The CDR3: CASAGTGRNTGELFF. In DNA, the CDR3 is TGTGCCAGCGCCGGGACAGGGAGAAACACCGGGGAGCTGTTTTTT.

This clonotype was picked up many times. This chain connects TRBV2 to TRBJ2-1; 9 nucleotides agree with TRBD1. Germline V CDR1 and CDR2: SNHLY, FYNNEI. CDR3 length: 13 amino acids. Unmatched junction bases numbered 8, after V lost 10 bases and J lost 7 bases. The CDR3 DNA is TGTGCCAACAGAGGACAGGGGAGGAATGAGCAGTTCTTC. Residues: CANRGQGRNEQFF. Looking up the rest from reference TRBV2 and TRBJ2-1 gives the full variable domain: EPEVTQTPSHQVTQMGQEVILRCVPISNHLYFYWYRQILGQKVEFLVSFYNNEISEKSEIFDDQFSVERPDGSNFTLKIRSTKLEDSAMYFCANRGQGRNEQFFGPGTRLTVL.

V usage is TRBV4-1 and J usage is TRBJ2-7, with 10 bases fitting TRBD1. J was trimmed by 6 bases and V by 0 bases; bases with no gene match: 14. CDR3 length: 18 residues. Germline CDR1 MGHRA, CDR2 YSYEKL. For the CDR3, the DNA is TGCGCCAGCAGCCAAGAAGGGACAGGGGTACTAGCGGTCGTCGAGCAGTACTTC. It codes for CASSQEGTGVLAVVEQYF.

This rearrangement joins TRBV28 to TRBJ2-1, with 7 bases matching TRBD2. Trimming cost V 7 bases and J 3 bases; bases outside gene matches: 6. Germline V gene sequence: CDR1 MDHEN, CDR2 SYDVKM. This CDR3 has 14 residues. CDR3 DNA: TGTGCCAGCACATCCGGGACTAACTACAATGAGCAGTTCTTC. It codes for CASTSGTNYNEQFF.

This clonotype appeared many times. This sequence joins TRBV2 and TRBJ2-7; TRBD1 agrees at 11 bases. This CDR3 is built from 15 residues. V was clipped by 8 bases and J by 0 bases; unmatched bases: 6. Germline CDR1 SNHLY, CDR2 FYNNEI. The DNA for the CDR3 is TGTGCCAGCTCCGAAGGGACAGGGGGCTCCTACGAGCAGTACTTC. It translates to CASSEGTGGSYEQYF. The full variable domain, its missing parts supplied by reference TRBV2 and TRBJ2-7, is EPEVTQTPSHQVTQMGQEVILRCVPISNHLYFYWYRQILGQKVEFLVSFYNNEISEKSEIFDDQFSVERPDGSNFTLKIRSTKLEDSAMYFCASSEGTGGSYEQYFGPGTRLTVT.

The CDR3 nucleotides are TGCGCCAGCAGCCAAGATCGAGTAGCGGGGGTCTACAATGAGCAGTTCTTC. It translates to CASSQDRVAGVYNEQFF. V gene TRBV5-1 combines with J gene TRBJ2-1; 9 nucleotides align to TRBD2. V trimming: 4 bases; J trimming: 3 bases; junction bases outside the gene matches: 11. The CDR3 runs 17 residues. Germline V CDR1 and CDR2: SGHRS, YFSETQ. Variable domain in full (rest from reference TRBV5-1 and TRBJ2-1): KAGVTQTPRYLIKTRGQQVTLSCSPISGHRSVSWYQQTPGQGLQFLFEYFSETQRNKGNFPGRFSGRQFSNSRSEMNVSTLELGDSALYLCASSQDRVAGVYNEQFFGPGTRLTVL.

This clonotype was counted many times. J is TRBJ2-7 and V is TRBV7-2; no reliable D call. The V end lost 7 bases, the J end lost 3 bases, and 13 bases lay between the germline ends. CDR3 length: 13 amino acids. Germline-derived CDR1 and CDR2 are SGHTA and FQGNSA. The CDR3 DNA sequence: TGTGCCAGCAAGCCCCTAGATTACTACGAGCAGTACTTC. Its translation is CASKPLDYYEQYF.

CDR3 DNA: TGTGCCAGCAGCCAATGGAAGAGAGTTGGTGAAAAACTGTTTTTT. It yields the protein CASSQWKRVGEKLFF. The V gene is TRBV16, the J gene TRBJ1-4; D is unresolved. Trimming removed 1 base from V and 7 bases from J, with 13 bases in between. This CDR3 is 15 amino acids long. Germline V lookup: CDR1 KGHSY, CDR2 FQNENV.

There are a few counts of this clonotype. Here the CDR3 omits its conserved ending phenylalanine or tryptophan, so a read error is the likely source. V gene TRBV2 combines with J gene TRBJ1-5; TRBD1 aligns across 7 bases. Trimming took 5 bases from V and 3 from J; bases not matched to a gene: 7. Germline V CDR1 and CDR2: SNHLY, FYNNEI. This CDR3 has 15 residues. The CDR3 DNA sequence: TGTGCCAGCAGTAGGGACAGAGGGGACAATCAGCCCCAGCATCTT. This codes for CASSRDRGDNQPQHL.

The J gene is TRBJ1-5, the V gene TRBV2, with a possible D match to TRBD1 (6 bases). V lost 0 bases and J lost 3, with 12 bases in between. The CDR3 runs to 16 residues. Germline CDR1 SNHLY, CDR2 FYNNEI. In DNA, the CDR3 is TGTGCCAGCAGTGAAGCCCGCGGACAGTACAATCAGCCCCAGCATTTT. Protein: CASSEARGQYNQPQHF.

The chain joins TRBV7-8 to TRBJ2-7, with unresolved D. The CDR3 runs 13 residues. The germline V and J ends were trimmed by 3 bases and 3 bases, with 9 bases remaining between them. Per the germline V gene, CDR1 is SGHVS and CDR2 is FQNEAQ. The CDR3 sequence is CASSFRVLYEQYF. CDR3 coding DNA: TGTGCCAGCAGCTTTCGGGTTCTCTACGAGCAGTACTTC.

This clonotype was observed at least ten times. V gene TRBV28 combines with J gene TRBJ2-1, with D tentatively TRBD2 (6 bases). The CDR3 length is 14 residues. V gave up 8 bases and J gave up 2 bases, with 13 bases separating them. The germline V gene encodes CDR1 MDHEN and CDR2 SYDVKM. CDR3 nucleotides: TGTGCCAGCGTTAGCGGAGGGCCCTACAATGAGCAGTTCTTC. Translating it yields CASVSGGPYNEQFF. Full variable domain (remainder filled in from reference TRBV28 and TRBJ2-1): DVKVTQSSRYLVKRTGEKVFLECVQDMDHENMFWYRQDPGLGLRLIYFSYDVKMKEKGDIPEGYSVSREKKERFSLILESASTNQTSMYLCASVSGGPYNEQFFGPGTRLTVL.

This clonotype was found many times. The chain links TRBV20-1 to TRBJ2-7; 11 nucleotides align to TRBD2. Germline V gene lookup returns CDR1 DFQATT and CDR2 SNEGSKA (reference sequence). This CDR3 is built from 13 residues. CDR3 amino acids: CSDGLAGPYEQYF. The CDR3 region has the DNA TGCTCCGATGGACTAGCGGGTCCCTACGAGCAGTACTTC.

This chain links TRBV29-1 with TRBJ2-1; D perhaps matches TRBD2 (5 bases). Germline lookup yields CDR1 SQVTM and CDR2 ANQGSEA. V was shortened by 7 bases and J by 8 bases, with 15 bases between the two germline ends. This CDR3 region has 12 residues. The CDR3 region is CSAASRGYEQFF. The CDR3 DNA is TGCAGCGCTGCAAGTCGGGGTTATGAGCAGTTCTTC.

V is TRBV4-1 and J is TRBJ2-1, with D possibly matching TRBD2 (7 bases). This CDR3 has 14 amino acids. The V gene lost 6 bases and the J gene lost 0 bases, with 9 bases spanning the gap. CDR1 is MGHRA, CDR2 YSYEKL, per germline. The CDR3 region is CASRGGRSYNEQFF. Here the CDR3 DNA reads TGCGCCAGCAGGGGGGGGCGCTCCTACAATGAGCAGTTCTTC.

This clonotype came up many times. V and J are TRBV7-9 and TRBJ2-3; D may be TRBD2 (6 bases). The CDR3 covers 15 residues. Germline V CDR1 and CDR2: SEHNR, FQNEAQ (reference sequence). V shed 0 bases and J shed 4 bases, with 11 bases lying between them. The CDR3 DNA sequence: TGTGCCAGCAGCTTAGCCGGCTCGGGGGCAGATACGCAGTATTTT. It is translated as CASSLAGSGADTQYF.

The chain has TRBV6-1 and TRBJ1-2; possibly TRBD1 for D (6 bases). The CDR3 consists of 13 residues. Germline V CDR1 and CDR2: MNHNS, SASEGT. V was pared by 6 bases and J by 8 bases, with 16 bases between. CDR3 DNA sequence: TGTGCCAGCAGCCAAAGGGGGGAATGGGGCTACACCTTC. Translated: CASSQRGEWGYTF.

The chain couples TRBV28 to TRBJ2-1, with a possible D match to TRBD2 (6 bases). The J call may not be correct, given that the DNA end is closer to TRBJ2-7. There are 15 residues in the CDR3. Per germline, CDR1 MDHEN and CDR2 SYDVKM. CDR3 nucleotides: TGTGCCAGCAGCTACAGCGGGTCTTCCTACAATGAGCAGTACTTC. Protein product: CASSYSGSSYNEQYF.

This clonotype was observed many times. The chain uses TRBV6-6 and TRBJ2-3, with 9 positions matching TRBD1. This CDR3 is built from 17 residues. Per germline, CDR1 MNHNY and CDR2 SVGAGI (reference sequence). V lost 2 bases to trimming and J lost 0 bases; unmatched junction nucleotides: 6. The CDR3 loop reads CASSYRGQGGSTDTQYF. The CDR3 DNA reads as TGTGCCAGCAGTTACCGGGGACAGGGAGGTAGCACAGATACGCAGTATTTT.

The table lists this clonotype with many counts. V and J are TRBV11-2 and TRBJ2-3; possibly TRBD1 for D (7 bases). CDR3 length: 15 residues. Trimming left V 5 bases short and J 2 bases short, with 14 bases between. Germline V lookup: CDR1 SGHAT, CDR2 FQNNGV. In nucleotides, the CDR3 is TGTGCCAGCAGCAATCGACAGGGACTCACAGATACGCAGTATTTT. It is translated as CASSNRQGLTDTQYF. Full variable domain (missing parts from reference TRBV11-2 and TRBJ2-3): EAGVAQSPRYKIIEKRQSVAFWCNPISGHATLYWYQQILGQGPKLLIQFQNNGVVDDSQLPKDRFSAERLKGVDSTLKIQPAKLEDSAVYLCASSNRQGLTDTQYFGPGTRLTVL.

Note on this clonotype: Given a much more abundant clone one base away, this may be a read error. This chain links TRBV6-2 or TRBV6-3 with TRBJ1-2, with 7 bases aligning to TRBD1. Germline lookup yields CDR1 MNHEY and CDR2 SVGEGT. CDR3 size: 12 residues. CDR3 sequence: CVTGQASYGYTF. The DNA of the CDR3 is TGTGTCACCGGACAGGCGAGCTATGGCTACACCTTC.

The chain employs TRBV27 and TRBJ2-5, with 7 bases that match TRBD2. CDR1 is MNHEY and CDR2 is SMNVEV in the germline V gene (reference sequence). This CDR3 contains 15 residues. The trim removed 4 bases at V and 3 bases at J, leaving 8 bases unmatched. CDR3 sequence reads: CASSSLARREETQYF. The DNA for the CDR3 is TGTGCCAGCAGTTCACTAGCGAGGAGGGAAGAGACCCAGTACTTC.

In this sample, this clonotype turned up many times. The V and J genes are TRBV12-3 or TRBV12-4 and TRBJ2-3; 13 bases are shared with TRBD2. The CDR3 has 16 residues. V was pared by 0 bases and J by 6 bases, with 3 bases of the junction left unmatched. For the CDR3, the DNA is TGTGCCAGCAGTTTAGCACTAGCGGGAGGGTCTGATACGCAGTATTTT. Protein product: CASSLALAGGSDTQYF.

The chain couples TRBV7-6 to TRBJ2-1; a possible D gene is TRBD2 (5 bases). Trimming removed 8 bases at V and 6 bases at J, with 8 bases between. Germline assignment: CDR1 SGHVS and CDR2 FNYEAQ. CDR3 length: 11 amino acids. The DNA for the CDR3 is TGTGCCAGCGGGAGTCTCAATGAGCAGTTCTTC. This codes for CASGSLNEQFF. The full variable domain, rest sourced from reference TRBV7-6 and TRBJ2-1, is GAGVSQSPRYKVTKRGQDVALRCDPISGHVSLYWYRQALGQGPEFLTYFNYEAQQDKSGLPNDRFSAERPEGSISTLTIQRTEQRDSAMYRCASGSLNEQFFGPGTRLTVL.

This clonotype came up many times. This chain uses TRBV12-3 or TRBV12-4 with TRBJ1-1; no clear D gene. The CDR3 length is 13 residues. Trimming shortened V by 3 bases and J by 1 base, and 6 bases separated the two germline ends. In nucleotides, the CDR3 is TGTGCCAGCAGTTTCGTGAGGAACACTGAAGCTTTCTTT. Its translation is CASSFVRNTEAFF.

This clonotype was observed a handful of times. The chain has TRBV11-3 and TRBJ2-7, with 7 nucleotides matching TRBD2. Germline assignment: CDR1 SGHNT and CDR2 YENEEA. There are 16 residues in the CDR3. V was clipped by 3 bases and J by 3 bases; unmatched bases: 11. The CDR3 reads CASSLESGKPVYEQYF. For the CDR3, the DNA is TGTGCCAGCAGCTTGGAAAGCGGGAAGCCCGTCTACGAGCAGTACTTC.